The sequence of this TCR beta chain was determined in a study of cytomegalovirus exposure and HLA in healthy donors. The study, taken as a whole, reports: In a later analysis, the majority of CMV-associated beta chains seemingly showed HLA restriction. The authors listed 180 or so TCR beta chains as cytomegalovirus-associated. The study reported that TCR beta sequences accurately predicted HLA-A and HLA-B alleles in most subjects.

The CDR3 is 13 residues long. Per the germline V gene, CDR1 is SQVTM and CDR2 is ANQGSEA. The J segment lost 1 base and the V segment lost 7 bases, leaving 6 bases of the junction unmatched. In nominal health when sampled, donors likely had unrecorded immune exposures nonetheless. A note on this clone: Its antigen is as yet unknown.

The PCR ran on 60 Vbeta and 13 Jbeta primers. Profiled with immunoSEQ multiplex PCR; TCRdb holds only in-frame clones, not every one. The profile shows roughly 72,000 clones, around 74% of them singletons. This clonotype originated in a human donor in good health. The rearrangement joins TRBV29-1 to TRBJ1-1; 7 bases are shared with TRBD1. The sample taken for sequencing was PBMCs. DNA of the CDR3: TGCAGCGCGTCGACAGGGCAGAACACTGAAGCTTTCTTT. It codes for CSASTGQNTEAFF.